This T cell receptor beta chain was observed in a study of blood T cell repertoires in COVID-19 (dated by TCRdb to 2019 to 2021). Background for the entire study: Samples from collaborators originated in the United States, Italy and Spain and spanned both the acute and convalescent phases of COVID-19. The prospective study material was composed of cDNA or gDNA derived from T cells, B-cell-depleted T cells, or PBMCs. Deeply sampled blood TCRbeta repertoires from subjects exposed to, actively infected with, or recovered from COVID-19 were included in the dataset. The repertoires were released in a freely available public database meant as a resource for research on the immune response to SARS-CoV-2. Samples came from the ongoing ImmuneRACE study (first 160 participants) plus 1,254 subjects from 6 global collaborators. The sample metadata nearly always contained a de-identified subject ID, COVID-19 status, age in years and sex. Where available, HLA class I and class II types were taken from metadata supplied by the sample provider and were not determined by assay-based typing. Study-level results and caveats: Clinical and demographic metadata were provided uncurated, with the amount varying by source and participant.

Whole blood was collected in K2EDTA tubes by collaborating institutions according to the institutions' own protocols. Collaborator samples were shipped for TCRbeta analysis as frozen whole blood, isolated PBMCs, or DNA extracted from either sample type. Worth noting for this clone: Its binding antigen is unknown. No clone much larger than this one lies a single base away; base qualities are absent.

Inclusive of the bounding cysteine and phenylalanine, the CDR3 is 13 residues long. The retained sequence is limited to the CDR3, 39 bases, with the frame set at the first base. V gives up 6 bases and J gives up 3 bases, and the segment between their germline ends measures 12 bases. The immunoSEQ Assay, a bias-controlled multiplex PCR, was used to amplify TCRbeta CDR3 regions from genomic DNA. Per the authors' processing: Within the assay, amplification of reference gene primers was used to estimate how many nucleated cells each sample contained. To quantify the absolute abundance of each unique TCRbeta CDR3 rearrangement, sequence reads were collapsed and filtered. For each sample, productive Simpson clonality was calculated as the square root of Simpson's diversity index across productive rearrangements. What TCRdb holds here is the immuneACCESS table cut down to in-frame rearrangements. Part of the clones is not present; checked against another copy, under half of the missing clones reflect an unresolved V gene, and the others are unexplained. D and trimming were read from the DNA, whereas the V and J calls and clone size are those reported in that table. In all, the sample holds approximately 150,000 clones, and around 78% of those were seen once. About 1.9% of the sample rests with the top ten.

This sequence uses TRBV12-3 or TRBV12-4 and TRBJ2-7; there is no confident call for the D gene. This clonotype originated in a woman between 55 and 75 years old with acute or convalescent COVID-19. Sequencing used peripheral blood. The DNA is TGTGCCAGCAGCCCCTTAGAAGTCTACGAGCAGTACTTC. This translates into CASSPLEVYEQYF.